Sequencing of this T cell receptor (beta chain) was carried out in a study of cytomegalovirus exposure and HLA in healthy donors (dated 2017 in TCRdb). For context, the study as a whole: The 500 to 800 repertoires of the first cohort and the 95 to 150 validation repertoires were produced on the same platform, according to a later analysis. The study aimed to test whether signatures of past pathogen exposure could be identified by cataloging public T cell receptors. Besides the first cohort of around 700 subjects, a separate validation cohort made up of around 120 different subjects was used. High-throughput TCR immunosequencing, statistical association of individual TCRs with disease status, and machine learning were combined to predict cytomegalovirus infection status. Overall study results and their limits: According to the authors, the approach could potentially be generalized to other disease states and immunological phenotypes. Across donors, most TCR sequences were observed very rarely, whereas some public TCRs were present in many individuals. The classifier was reported to diagnose cytomegalovirus status with high specificity and sensitivity in both the original cohort and the validation cohort. A few of the identified cytomegalovirus-associated TCR beta chains were confirmed in vitro to be specific for cytomegalovirus antigens. A total of 150 to 200 TCR beta chains were listed by the study as associated with cytomegalovirus. A later analysis found that TCRs clustered in the first cohort also tended to co-occur in the roughly 120 validation repertoires, with more than 90% of cluster scores above 0. A later analysis lacked HLA typing for the validation cohort, so it scored co-occurrence in that cohort across all 120 repertoires.

The donors were included in the validation cohort of approximately 120 subjects, a group kept apart from the approximately 670-subject first cohort. For this clone: Its antigen has not been determined. One base away there is no much larger clone; base qualities are not given.

Including cysteine and phenylalanine, the CDR3 has 15 amino acids. The DNA shown is the 45-base CDR3, in frame from base 1. The germline V gene supplies CDR1 SGHTS and CDR2 YDEGEE. The V end gives up 4 bases and the J end 3 bases, leaving 7 bases in the junction not matched to a gene. Library generation was performed with the immunoSEQ multiplex PCR assay. From the authors' description of their analysis: To diagnose cytomegalovirus status from the catalog of TCR beta chain sequences, a statistical classification framework was built. TCRdb took over this immuneACCESS table, retaining in-frame rearrangements with V and J assigned. Such tables are incomplete; in checked studies, under half of the missing clones stem from an unresolved V gene, and the remainder is unexplained. V and J calls and clone size are those listed in that table; D and trimming were worked out from the DNA. This sample lists 50,000 to 80,000 clones; about 89% were detected once. Clones ranked in the top ten supply roughly 1.8% of the sample.

The source is a young woman in good health and CMV-seronegative. The sample taken for sequencing was PBMCs. The chain joins TRBV5-8 to TRBJ1-3, and TRBD1 matches 7 of the central bases. The CDR3 sequence is CASSPDRWFGNTIYF. The DNA sequence is TGTGCCAGCAGCCCGGACAGGTGGTTTGGAAACACCATATATTTT. The entire variable domain, with the stretches around the CDR3 drawn from the reference TRBV5-8 and TRBJ1-3 proteins, is EAGVTQSPTHLIKTRGQQATLRCSPISGHTSVYWYQQALGLGLQFLLWYDEGEERNRGNFPPRFSGRQFPNYSSELNVNALELEDSALYLCASSPDRWFGNTIYFGEGSWLTVV.